These T cell receptor beta chains were read from a single sample in a study of cytomegalovirus exposure and HLA in healthy donors. Assay: immunoSEQ multiplex PCR; the TCRdb copy retains only in-frame clones and omits some. Here the sample spans tens of thousands of clones, around 80% being singletons. Sequencing was carried out using PBMCs. These receptors originate from a man aged 50 or older in good health and CMV-seronegative. CDR3s include the opening cysteine and the closing phenylalanine or tryptophan. The order of the fields is D gene, clone size, V gene, CDR3 length, J gene, CDR3 protein, CDR3 DNA. A D gene is named only where the DNA matches it firmly. The listing skips clone size in some rows; elsewhere it reads once, few, many or a size class.

>NA|NA|TRBV29-1|12|TRBJ1-2
CSVEPQFYGYTF
TGCAGCGTTGAGCCGCAGTTCTATGGCTACACCTTC
>TRBD1|NA|TRBV30|14|TRBJ1-2
CAWSPPDRVNGYTF
TGTGCCTGGAGCCCACCAGACAGGGTGAATGGCTACACCTTC
>TRBD1|NA|TRBV10-1|14|TRBJ2-2
CASMGTADTGELFF
TGCGCCAGCATGGGGACAGCAGACACCGGGGAGCTGTTTTTT
>NA|NA|TRBV10-2|13|TRBJ2-1
CASREIRYNEQFF
TGCGCCAGCAGGGAGATTCGGTACAATGAGCAGTTCTTC
>TRBD1|NA|TRBV19|14|TRBJ1-1
CASSRTGDATEAFF
TGTGCCAGTAGCAGGACAGGGGACGCCACTGAAGCTTTCTTT
>NA|medium-sized|TRBV19|16|TRBJ1-1
CASTRRGASMNTEAFF
TGTGCCAGTACACGCAGGGGAGCTTCAATGAACACTGAAGCTTTCTTT
>NA|once|TRBV5-1|14|TRBJ2-7
CASSFLGGSYEQYF
TGCGCCAGCAGCTTCCTAGGGGGCTCCTACGAGCAGTACTTC
>NA|NA|TRBV5-1|15|TRBJ1-4
CASSWRDTTNEKLFF
TGCGCCAGCAGCTGGAGGGATACAACTAATGAAAAACTGTTTTTT
>TRBD1|NA|TRBV19|16|TRBJ1-5
CASSPGWTGGNQPQHF
TGTGCCAGTAGTCCTGGGTGGACAGGGGGCAATCAGCCCCAGCATTTT
>NA|NA|TRBV29-1|13|TRBJ1-3
CSVRESLVNTIYF
TGCAGCGTTCGTGAGAGTCTCGTCAACACCATATATTTT
>TRBD1|NA|TRBV28|15|TRBJ1-4
CASSPRDRVSEKLFF
TGTGCCAGCAGTCCACGGGACAGGGTTAGCGAAAAACTGTTTTTT
>NA|NA|TRBV4-3|16|TRBJ2-5
CASSQEVGSVKETQYF
TGCGCCAGCAGCCAAGAAGTGGGTAGCGTTAAAGAGACCCAGTACTTC
>TRBD1|few|TRBV7-2|17|TRBJ1-5
CASSVGTGYSVNQPQHF
TGTGCCAGCAGCGTCGGGACAGGGTATTCGGTCAATCAGCCCCAGCATTTT
>TRBD2|NA|TRBV28|16|TRBJ2-1
CASSSTGLAAYNEQFF
TGTGCCAGCAGTTCGACAGGACTAGCGGCCTACAATGAGCAGTTCTTC
>TRBD1|NA|TRBV5-1|15|TRBJ1-2
CASSTRQGTNYGYTF
TGCGCCAGCAGCACCCGACAGGGGACAAACTATGGCTACACCTTC
>TRBD1|NA|TRBV7-2|14|TRBJ1-1
CASSATGGNTEAFF
TGTGCCAGCAGCGCTACAGGGGGGAACACTGAAGCTTTCTTT
>TRBD1|NA|TRBV19|17|TRBJ1-2
CASSAGTALGVGYGYTF
TGTGCCAGTAGTGCCGGGACAGCACTCGGAGTAGGCTATGGCTACACCTTC
>TRBD2|NA|TRBV11-1|15|TRBJ2-4
CASSLLAGVGDIQYF
TGTGCCAGCAGCTTACTCGCGGGAGTGGGGGACATTCAGTACTTC
>NA|NA|TRBV28|15|TRBJ2-2
CASSFGDGGAGELFF
TGTGCCAGCAGTTTTGGGGATGGGGGCGCCGGGGAGCTGTTTTTT
>TRBD2|NA|TRBV14|19|TRBJ2-7
CASSQDSPREDGCSYEQYF
TGTGCCAGCAGCCAAGATAGCCCACGGGAGGACGGGTGCTCCTACGAGCAGTACTTC
>NA|NA|TRBV19|13|TRBJ2-7
CASSIASTYEQYF
TGTGCCAGTAGTATTGCGTCCACCTACGAGCAGTACTTC
>NA|few|TRBV7-2|12|TRBJ2-7
CASSFDSREQYF
TGTGCCAGCAGCTTTGATAGTCGCGAGCAGTACTTC
>NA|few|TRBV5-4|13|TRBJ2-3
CASSLERPDTQYF
TGTGCCAGCAGCTTGGAGAGGCCAGATACGCAGTATTTT
>NA|NA|TRBV15|15|TRBJ2-1
CATSRVREAYNEQFF
TGTGCCACCAGCAGAGTGCGGGAAGCCTACAATGAGCAGTTCTTC
>NA|NA|TRBV6-5|15|TRBJ2-1
CASTHGRGAYNGQFF
TGTGCCAGCACTCACGGCAGGGGTGCCTACAATGGGCAGTTCTTC
>TRBD1|NA|TRBV7-6|13|TRBJ1-1
CASSWTGKGEAFF
TGTGCCAGCAGCTGGACAGGGAAAGGTGAAGCTTTCTTT
>NA|NA|TRBV11-2|11|TRBJ2-7
CASSSLYEQYF
TGTGCCAGCAGCTCCCTCTACGAGCAGTACTTC